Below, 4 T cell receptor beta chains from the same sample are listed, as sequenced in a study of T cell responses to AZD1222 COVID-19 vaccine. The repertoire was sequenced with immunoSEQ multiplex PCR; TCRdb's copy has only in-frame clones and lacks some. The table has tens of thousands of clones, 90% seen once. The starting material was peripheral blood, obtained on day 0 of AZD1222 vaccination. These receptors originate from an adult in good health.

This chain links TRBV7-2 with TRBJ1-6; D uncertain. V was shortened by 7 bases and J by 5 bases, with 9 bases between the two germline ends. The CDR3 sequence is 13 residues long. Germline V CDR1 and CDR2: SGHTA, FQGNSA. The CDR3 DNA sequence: TGTGCCAGCACCAAGGGAGATAATTCACCCCTCCACTTT. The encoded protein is CASTKGDNSPLHF.

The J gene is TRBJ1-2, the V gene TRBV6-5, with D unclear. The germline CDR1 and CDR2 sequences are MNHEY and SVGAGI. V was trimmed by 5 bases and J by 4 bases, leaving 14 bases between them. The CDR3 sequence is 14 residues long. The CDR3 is CASSPRSATYGYTF. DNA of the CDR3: TGTGCCAGCAGTCCCCGTTCAGCCACCTATGGCTACACCTTC.

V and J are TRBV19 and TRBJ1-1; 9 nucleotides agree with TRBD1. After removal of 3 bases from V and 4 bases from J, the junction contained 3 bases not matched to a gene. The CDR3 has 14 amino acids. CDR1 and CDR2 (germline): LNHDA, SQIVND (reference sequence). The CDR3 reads CASSMEQGATEAFF. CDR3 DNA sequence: TGTGCCAGTAGTATGGAACAGGGGGCCACTGAAGCTTTCTTT.

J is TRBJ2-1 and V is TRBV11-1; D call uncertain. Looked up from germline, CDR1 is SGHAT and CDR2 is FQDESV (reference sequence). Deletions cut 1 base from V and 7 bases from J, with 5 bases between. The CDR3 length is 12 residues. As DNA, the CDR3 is TGTGCCAGCAGCTTAGTAGGGAATGAGCAGTTCTTC. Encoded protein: CASSLVGNEQFF.